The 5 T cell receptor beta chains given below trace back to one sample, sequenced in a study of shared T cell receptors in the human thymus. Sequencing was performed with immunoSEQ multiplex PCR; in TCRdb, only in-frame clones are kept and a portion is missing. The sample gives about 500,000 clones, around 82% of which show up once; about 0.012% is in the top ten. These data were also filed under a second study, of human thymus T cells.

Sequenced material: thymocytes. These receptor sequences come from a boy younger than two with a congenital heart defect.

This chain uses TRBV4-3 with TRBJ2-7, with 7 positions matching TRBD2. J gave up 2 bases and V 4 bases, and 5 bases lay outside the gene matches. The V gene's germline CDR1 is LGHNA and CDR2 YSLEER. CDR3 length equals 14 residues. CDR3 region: CASSPDGTTYEQYF. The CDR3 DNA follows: TGCGCCAGCAGCCCGGATGGGACTACCTACGAGCAGTACTTC.

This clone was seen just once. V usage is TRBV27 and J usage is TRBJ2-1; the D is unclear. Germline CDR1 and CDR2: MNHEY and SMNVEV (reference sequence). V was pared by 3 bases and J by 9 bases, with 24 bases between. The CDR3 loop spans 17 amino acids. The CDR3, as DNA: TGTGCCAGCAGTTTGACCCCGAGTGTGTCAGCGTATGCTGAGCAGTTCTTC. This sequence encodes CASSLTPSVSAYAEQFF.

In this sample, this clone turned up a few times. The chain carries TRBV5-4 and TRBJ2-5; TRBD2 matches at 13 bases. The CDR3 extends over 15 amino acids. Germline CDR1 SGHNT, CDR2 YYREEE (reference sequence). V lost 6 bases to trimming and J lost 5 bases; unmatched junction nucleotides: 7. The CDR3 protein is CASTRRTSGSETQYF. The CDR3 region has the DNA TGTGCCAGCACCCGAAGGACTAGCGGGAGTGAGACCCAGTACTTC. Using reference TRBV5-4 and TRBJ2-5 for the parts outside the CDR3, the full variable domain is ETGVTQSPTHLIKTRGQQVTLRCSSQSGHNTVSWYQQALGQGPQFIFQYYREEENGRGNFPPRFSGLQFPNYSSELNVNALELDDSALYLCASTRRTSGSETQYFGPGTRLLVL.

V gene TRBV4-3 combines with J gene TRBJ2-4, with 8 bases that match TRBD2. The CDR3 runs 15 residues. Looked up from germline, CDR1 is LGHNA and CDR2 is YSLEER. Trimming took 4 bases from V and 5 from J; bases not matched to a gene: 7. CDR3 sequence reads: CASSPLAGGQNIQYF. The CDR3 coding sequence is TGCGCCAGCAGCCCTCTCGCGGGAGGCCAAAACATTCAGTACTTC.

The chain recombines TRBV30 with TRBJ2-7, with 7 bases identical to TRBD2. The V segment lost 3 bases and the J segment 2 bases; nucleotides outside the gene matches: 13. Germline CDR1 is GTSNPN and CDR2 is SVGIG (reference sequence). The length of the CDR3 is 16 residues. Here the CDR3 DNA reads TGTGCCTGGAGGGATCATTTGCGGGGGTTCCCCTACGAGCAGTACTTC. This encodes CAWRDHLRGFPYEQYF.